The T cell receptor beta chain described here comes from a study of cytomegalovirus exposure and HLA in healthy donors. Study background: Unique TCRs numbering about 85 million, obtained from HLA-typed donors, made up an early data release. Study outcomes and limitations: One cluster of highly shared sequence variants probably arose as a sequencing artifact. A later analysis linked some 17,000 TCR beta sequences to HLA alleles at 0.05 false discovery rate. Reports state that TCR beta sequences accurately predicted most subjects' HLA-A and HLA-B alleles.

This clone showed up just once. Its specificity is unknown. The PCR was carried out with 60 Vbeta primers and 13 Jbeta primers. Profiling relied on immunoSEQ multiplex PCR, and the TCRdb table lists in-frame clones only, not all of them. The sample includes about 160,000 clones, around 77% of them seen just once. CDR3 length: 17 residues. Germline V gene data show CDR1 as SNHLY and CDR2 as FYNNEI. The junction had 4 bases not matched to a gene; V was cut back by 6 bases and J by 0 bases. The specimen was PBMCs. This TCR was sampled from a man in his thirties or forties in good health and CMV-seropositive. V usage is TRBV2 and J usage is TRBJ2-4; 14 bases agree with TRBD2. The DNA of the CDR3 is TGTGCCAGCAGGCCGGGACTAGCGGGGGTAGCCAAAAACATTCAGTACTTC. Translating gives CASRPGLAGVAKNIQYF.